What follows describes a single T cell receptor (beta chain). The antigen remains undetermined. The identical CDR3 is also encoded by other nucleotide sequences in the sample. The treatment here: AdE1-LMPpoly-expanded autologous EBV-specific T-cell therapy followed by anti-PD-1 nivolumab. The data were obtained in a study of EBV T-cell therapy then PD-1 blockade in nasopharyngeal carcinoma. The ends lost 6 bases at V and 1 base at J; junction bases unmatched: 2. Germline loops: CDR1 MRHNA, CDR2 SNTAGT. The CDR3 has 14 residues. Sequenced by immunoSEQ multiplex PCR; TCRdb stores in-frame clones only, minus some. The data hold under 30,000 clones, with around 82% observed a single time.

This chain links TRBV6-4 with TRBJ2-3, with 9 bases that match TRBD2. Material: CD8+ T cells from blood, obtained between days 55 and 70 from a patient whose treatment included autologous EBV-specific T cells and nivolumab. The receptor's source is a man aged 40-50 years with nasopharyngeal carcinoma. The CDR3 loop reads CASSVAGGTDTQYF. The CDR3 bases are TGTGCCAGCAGCGTAGCGGGGGGCACAGATACGCAGTATTTT.